These 3 T cell receptor beta chains share one sample of origin, sequenced in a study of blood T cell repertoires in COVID-19. Sequencing used immunoSEQ multiplex PCR; TCRdb keeps in-frame clones, though not all of them. The data show around 300,000 clones, over 75% seen once. Sequenced material: peripheral blood. Receptors originate from a man aged 18 to 29 with active or convalescent COVID-19.

The V and J genes are TRBV18 and TRBJ1-5; 8 positions agree with TRBD1. J was trimmed by 2 bases and V by 3 bases; bases with no gene match: 9. CDR1 and CDR2 (germline): KGHSH, LQKENI. CDR3 length: 17 amino acids. The CDR3 loop reads CASSPPFRGQGNQPQHF. The CDR3 bases are TGTGCCAGCTCACCCCCGTTCAGGGGGCAAGGCAATCAGCCCCAGCATTTT.

The chain has TRBV11-3 and TRBJ2-2; TRBD1 matches at 8 bases. Germline trimming cut 1 base from V and 3 bases from J; bases unmatched to any gene: 10. This CDR3 contains 18 residues. Germline V gene data show CDR1 as SGHNT and CDR2 as YENEEA. The CDR3 loop reads CASSLGFGQGAYTGELFF. CDR3 sequence (DNA): TGTGCCAGCAGCTTAGGTTTTGGTCAGGGGGCGTACACCGGGGAGCTGTTTTTT.

The chain uses TRBV19 and TRBJ2-7; TRBD2 is a possible D gene (6 bases). This CDR3 spans 14 amino acids. In germline, CDR1 is LNHDA, CDR2 SQIVND (reference sequence). Trimming shortened V by 5 bases and J by 2 bases, and 13 bases separated the two germline ends. The CDR3 bases are TGTGCCAGTAGTTCAGGGACTGGGACCTACGAGCAGTACTTC. It is translated as CASSSGTGTYEQYF.